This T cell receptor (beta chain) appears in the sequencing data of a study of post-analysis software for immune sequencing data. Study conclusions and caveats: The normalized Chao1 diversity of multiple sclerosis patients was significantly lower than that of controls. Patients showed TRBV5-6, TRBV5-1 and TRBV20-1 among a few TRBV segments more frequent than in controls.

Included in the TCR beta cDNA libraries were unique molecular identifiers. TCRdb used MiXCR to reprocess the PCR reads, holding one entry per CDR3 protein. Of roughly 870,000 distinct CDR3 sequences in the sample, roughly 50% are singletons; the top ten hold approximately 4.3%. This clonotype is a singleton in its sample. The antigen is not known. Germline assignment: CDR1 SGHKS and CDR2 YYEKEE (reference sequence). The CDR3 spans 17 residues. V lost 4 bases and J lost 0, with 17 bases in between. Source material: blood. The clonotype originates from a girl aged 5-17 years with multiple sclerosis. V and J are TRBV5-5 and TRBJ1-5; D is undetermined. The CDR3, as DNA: TGTGCCAGCAGCCTACGATCAGCGACCGATAGCAATCAGCCCCAGCATTTT. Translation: CASSLRSATDSNQPQHF.